The 16 T cell receptor beta chains in this list originate from one sample, sequenced in a study of blood T cell repertoires in COVID-19. Clones were sequenced by immunoSEQ multiplex PCR, and TCRdb holds only the in-frame ones, with some missing. Among over 130,000 clones, around 88% were seen once, and the ten largest hold more than 25%. What was sequenced was peripheral blood. The source is a human donor in a cohort sampled during active COVID-19.

V gene TRBV7-9 combines with J gene TRBJ2-1; 11 nucleotides match TRBD2. Germline V gives CDR1 SEHNR, CDR2 FQNEAQ (reference sequence). This CDR3 region has 17 residues. V lost 5 bases to trimming and J lost 0 bases; unmatched junction nucleotides: 6. The CDR3 loop is CASSPRLAGTSYNEQFF. Here the CDR3 DNA reads TGTGCCAGCAGCCCCCGACTAGCGGGGACCTCCTACAATGAGCAGTTCTTC.

The J gene is TRBJ2-7, the V gene TRBV9; 9 bases agree with TRBD1. In germline, CDR1 is SGDLS, CDR2 YYNGEE. J gave up 2 bases and V 0 bases, and 6 bases lay outside the gene matches. The CDR3 spans 16 residues. The CDR3 reads CASSVGSGQGPYEQYF. CDR3 DNA: TGTGCCAGCAGCGTAGGCTCGGGACAGGGTCCCTACGAGCAGTACTTC.

The chain employs TRBV5-1 and TRBJ1-2; a possible D gene is TRBD1 (5 bases). The CDR3 loop spans 14 amino acids. Germline V gene data show CDR1 as SGHRS and CDR2 as YFSETQ. Trimming left V 4 bases short and J 7 bases short, with 17 bases between. Written as DNA, the CDR3 is TGCGCCAGCAGCCCCCCTGGGCAGGGAGGTGGCTACACCTTC. Amino acid sequence: CASSPPGQGGGYTF.

The chain uses TRBV3-1 (or the pseudogene TRBV3-2) and TRBJ1-2, with TRBD1 matching 7 bases. With 3 bases clipped from V and 6 bases from J, the junction kept 13 bases outside the gene matches. CDR1 and CDR2 (germline): LGHDT, YNNKEL (reference sequence). The CDR3 has 16 amino acids. The CDR3 protein is CASSQKDRNVFNGYTF. The DNA of the CDR3 is TGTGCCAGCAGCCAGAAGGACAGGAACGTATTCAATGGCTACACCTTC.

The J gene is TRBJ2-3, the V gene TRBV3-1 (or the pseudogene TRBV3-2), with TRBD2 matching 11 bases. J was trimmed by 0 bases and V by 2 bases; bases with no gene match: 19. CDR3 length: 22 amino acids. The germline CDR1 and CDR2 sequences are LGHDT and YNNKEL (reference sequence). The CDR3, as DNA: TGTGCCAGCAGCCAAAGCCGGCTTCTAGCGGGGGGCCCGACCCTTAGCACAGATACGCAGTATTTT. Translated: CASSQSRLLAGGPTLSTDTQYF.

This chain joins TRBV4-1 and TRBJ1-6; 7 bases align to TRBD1. CDR1 is MGHRA, CDR2 YSYEKL, per germline. This CDR3 has 16 residues. The trim removed 1 base at V and 6 bases at J, leaving 6 bases unmatched. The DNA for the CDR3 is TGCGCCAGCAGCCAAGGGTCAGGGGGAAGTAATTCACCCCTCCACTTT. This sequence encodes CASSQGSGGSNSPLHF.

CDR3 protein: CASNPTGGNQPQHF. CDR3 DNA sequence: TGTGCCAGTAACCCGACAGGAGGCAATCAGCCCCAGCATTTT. V is TRBV19 and J is TRBJ1-5; perhaps TRBD1 as D (6 bases). From germline, CDR1 is LNHDA and CDR2 SQIVND (reference sequence). This CDR3 has 14 amino acids. Trimming removed 7 bases at V and 2 bases at J, with 12 bases between.

This chain joins TRBV25-1 and TRBJ2-3; 8 bases are a match to TRBD2. V dropped 5 bases and J dropped 0; count of bases not matched to a gene: 10. This CDR3 contains 17 residues. Germline loops: CDR1 MGHDK, CDR2 SYGVNS. The CDR3 coding sequence is TGTGCCAGCAGTTTTGCGGGGGGCTTTGGGAGCACAGATACGCAGTATTTT. Protein product: CASSFAGGFGSTDTQYF.

This clone appeared once. This chain joins TRBV30 and TRBJ1-6; D not resolved. V dropped 1 base and J dropped 9 bases, with 10 bases sitting between them. This CDR3 has 13 amino acids. Germline V gives CDR1 GTSNPN, CDR2 SVGIG (reference sequence). The CDR3: CAWSARFTSPLHF. The CDR3 DNA is TGTGCCTGGAGTGCCAGGTTTACTTCACCCCTCCACTTT. The full variable domain, rest sourced from reference TRBV30 and TRBJ1-6, is SQTIHQWPATLVQPVGSPLSLECTVEGTSNPNLYWYRQAAGRGLQLLFYSVGIGQISSEVPQNLSASRPQDRQFILSSKKLLLSDSGFYLCAWSARFTSPLHFGNGTRLTVT.

The chain employs TRBV4-3 and TRBJ1-2; the D gene is possibly TRBD1 (5 bases). Germline CDR1 is LGHNA and CDR2 is YSLEER. V lost 0 bases, J lost 4 bases, and 15 bases lay in between. The CDR3 extends over 16 amino acids. CDR3 region: CASSQDRTSKIYGYTF. Here the CDR3 DNA reads TGCGCCAGCAGCCAAGATCGGACAAGTAAGATCTATGGCTACACCTTC.

The rearrangement uses TRBV30 and TRBJ2-4; TRBD1 aligns across 7 bases. V shed 8 bases, J shed 0 bases, and the junction held 4 bases outside the gene matches. The length of the CDR3 is 13 residues. Germline CDR1 GTSNPN, CDR2 SVGIG (reference sequence). This chain's CDR3 is CAIQGRAKNIQYF. CDR3 DNA sequence: TGTGCCATACAGGGGAGAGCCAAAAACATTCAGTACTTC.

The CDR3 spells CASSIDRVGVYGYTF. The DNA of the CDR3 is TGTGCCAGCAGCATCGACAGGGTAGGGGTCTATGGCTACACCTTC. V gene TRBV3-1 (or the pseudogene TRBV3-2) combines with J gene TRBJ1-2; 7 nucleotides match TRBD1. CDR3 length equals 15 residues. The junction had 10 bases not matched to a gene; V was cut back by 5 bases and J by 4 bases. Germline V gene lookup returns CDR1 LGHDT and CDR2 YNNKEL (reference sequence).

The chain recombines TRBV6-1 with TRBJ2-7; 10 nucleotides align to TRBD2. The trim removed 1 base at V and 0 bases at J, leaving 3 bases unmatched. The germline V gene has CDR1 MNHNS and CDR2 SASEGT. The CDR3 sequence is 16 residues long. The CDR3 reads CASSEVAGGPSYEQYF. The CDR3, as DNA: TGTGCCAGCAGTGAAGTAGCGGGGGGACCCTCCTACGAGCAGTACTTC.

The J gene is TRBJ2-2, the V gene TRBV6-4; TRBD2 agrees at 10 bases. J gave up 4 bases and V 5 bases, and 4 bases lay outside the gene matches. The CDR3 is made up of 15 amino acids. CDR1 and CDR2 from the germline V gene are MRHNA and SNTAGT. CDR3 nucleotides: TGTGCCAGCAGTCAGCGGGGGGGCGGCACCGGGGAGCTGTTTTTT. This codes for CASSQRGGGTGELFF.

This rearrangement joins TRBV4-2 to TRBJ2-3, with TRBD2 matching 8 bases. Germline V gives CDR1 LGHNA, CDR2 YNFKEQ. The CDR3 spans 16 residues. Trimming removed 2 bases from V and 2 bases from J; junction bases left unmatched: 6. Here the CDR3 DNA reads TGTGCCAGCAGCCAAAAACTAGCGGAGTACACAGATACGCAGTATTTT. Encoded protein: CASSQKLAEYTDTQYF.

This rearrangement joins TRBV24-1 to TRBJ2-5, with D possibly TRBD1 on 5 matching bases. With 0 bases removed from V and 5 bases from J, the gap between germline ends came to 12 bases. The CDR3 loop spans 15 amino acids. Germline loops: CDR1 KGHDR, CDR2 SFDVKD. The CDR3 reads CATSDLRQGWETQYF. The DNA of the CDR3 is TGTGCCACCAGTGATTTGAGGCAGGGATGGGAGACCCAGTACTTC.